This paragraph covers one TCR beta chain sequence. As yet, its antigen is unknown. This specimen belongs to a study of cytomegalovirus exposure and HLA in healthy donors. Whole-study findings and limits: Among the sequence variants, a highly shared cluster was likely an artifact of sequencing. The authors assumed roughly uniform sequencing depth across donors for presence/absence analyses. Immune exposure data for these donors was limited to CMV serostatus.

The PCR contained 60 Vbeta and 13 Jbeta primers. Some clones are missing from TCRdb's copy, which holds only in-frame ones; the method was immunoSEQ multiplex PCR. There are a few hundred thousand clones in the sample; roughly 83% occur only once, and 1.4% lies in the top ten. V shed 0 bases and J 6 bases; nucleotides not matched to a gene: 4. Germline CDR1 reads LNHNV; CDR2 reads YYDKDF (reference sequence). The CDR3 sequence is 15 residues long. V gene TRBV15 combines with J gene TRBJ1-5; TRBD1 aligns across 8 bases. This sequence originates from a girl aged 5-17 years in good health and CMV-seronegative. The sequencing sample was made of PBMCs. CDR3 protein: CATSRETGGSQPQHF. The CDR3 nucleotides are TGTGCCACCAGCAGAGAAACAGGGGGAAGTCAGCCCCAGCATTTT.